These 29 T cell receptor beta chains originate from one sample sequenced in a study of T cell responses to AZD1222 COVID-19 vaccine. The assay was immunoSEQ multiplex PCR, and TCRdb's table has in-frame clones only and misses some. In the table there are 140,000 or so clones, around 92% of which are singletons. The sequences come from peripheral blood, collected after recovery from COVID-19. These receptors were collected from an adult who had recovered from COVID-19.

This clone appeared once. The gene calls are TRBV14 and TRBJ1-5; the D gene is possibly TRBD1 (6 bases). The germline V gene encodes CDR1 SGHDN and CDR2 FVKESK. Trimming stripped 4 bases from V and 0 bases from J, with 22 bases between. The CDR3 is 19 amino acids. The CDR3 loop is CASSPVNLGRGYSNQPQHF. As DNA, the CDR3 is TGTGCCAGCAGCCCCGTGAACTTGGGGAGGGGGTATAGCAATCAGCCCCAGCATTTT.

The V call is TRBV10-3, the J call TRBJ1-2; 10 bases line up with TRBD1. The CDR3 contains 14 residues. V was clipped by 6 bases and J by 8 bases; unmatched bases: 9. CDR1 ENHRY and CDR2 SYGVKD come from the germline V gene. CDR3 DNA sequence: TGTGCCATCAGGGGGACAGGGGCGGCGGGAGGCTACACCTTC. Translation gives CAIRGTGAAGGYTF.

The chain has TRBV13 and TRBJ2-1, with 8 bases matching TRBD2. From germline, CDR1 is PRHDT and CDR2 FYEKMQ (reference sequence). V trimming: 1 base; J trimming: 1 base; junction bases outside the gene matches: 6. The CDR3 runs 17 residues. CDR3 amino acids: CASSLDWSGRSYNEQFF. CDR3 nucleotides: TGTGCCAGCAGCTTAGACTGGAGCGGGAGATCCTACAATGAGCAGTTCTTC.

V usage is TRBV19 and J usage is TRBJ2-7; D gene ambiguous. CDR3 length equals 14 residues. Trimming cost V 3 bases and J 3 bases, with 12 bases left between them. Germline CDR1 reads LNHDA; CDR2 reads SQIVND (reference sequence). In DNA, the CDR3 is TGTGCCAGTAGTATGGGCAGGAGCTACTACGAGCAGTACTTC. This gives the protein CASSMGRSYYEQYF.

The chain couples TRBV15 to TRBJ2-1; 7 positions match TRBD2. Unmatched junction bases numbered 4, after V lost 0 bases and J lost 2 bases. This CDR3 has 16 residues. Germline lookup yields CDR1 LNHNV and CDR2 YYDKDF (reference sequence). The CDR3 here is CATSRDSGGTYNEQFF. The CDR3 DNA is TGTGCCACCAGCAGAGATTCGGGAGGAACCTACAATGAGCAGTTCTTC.

J is TRBJ2-1 and V is TRBV27, with D unclear. Germline V CDR1 and CDR2: MNHEY, SMNVEV (reference sequence). The CDR3 is made up of 14 amino acids. Between the trimmed V and J ends, which lost 6 bases and 0 bases, there was a span of 9 bases. DNA for the CDR3: TGTGCCAGCAGCCGACTTAACTCCTACAATGAGCAGTTCTTC. Encoded protein: CASSRLNSYNEQFF.

This sequence joins TRBV7-6 and TRBJ2-1; tentatively, D is TRBD1 (5 bases). Germline CDR1 is SGHVS and CDR2 is FNYEAQ. Deletions cut 1 base from V and 10 bases from J, with 5 bases between. The CDR3 spans 11 residues. In nucleotides, the CDR3 is TGTGCCAGCAGCTTAGGACAGGAGCAGTTCTTC. This gives the protein CASSLGQEQFF. The full variable domain, with the rest looked up from reference TRBV7-6 and TRBJ2-1, is GAGVSQSPRYKVTKRGQDVALRCDPISGHVSLYWYRQALGQGPEFLTYFNYEAQQDKSGLPNDRFSAERPEGSISTLTIQRTEQRDSAMYRCASSLGQEQFFGPGTRLTVL.

A word on this clone: Other DNA sequences in this sample translate to the same CDR3. V gene TRBV4-1 combines with J gene TRBJ1-3, with D unresolved. Per the germline V gene, CDR1 is MGHRA and CDR2 is YSYEKL. CDR3 length: 13 residues. V was shortened by 0 bases and J by 5 bases, with 5 bases between the two germline ends. The CDR3 DNA sequence: TGCGCCAGCAGCCAAGACGGGCGAAACACCATATATTTT. Protein sequence: CASSQDGRNTIYF.

The chain combines TRBV3-1 (or the pseudogene TRBV3-2) with TRBJ1-2; 9 bases fit TRBD1. Germline CDR1 LGHDT, CDR2 YNNKEL (reference sequence). The CDR3 has 15 residues. V was pared by 4 bases and J by 5 bases, with 8 bases of the junction left unmatched. The CDR3 coding sequence is TGTGCCAGCAGCCCATCCCTAGGACAGGGGTATGGCTACACCTTC. Amino acid sequence: CASSPSLGQGYGYTF.

The gene calls are TRBV13 and TRBJ2-7, with 10 bases matching TRBD1. The CDR3 totals 15 residues. Germline CDR1 PRHDT, CDR2 FYEKMQ (reference sequence). Germline trimming cut 2 bases from V and 2 bases from J; bases unmatched to any gene: 3. The CDR3 loop is CASSLRTGGAYEQYF. As DNA, the CDR3 is TGTGCCAGCAGCTTAAGGACAGGGGGTGCCTACGAGCAGTACTTC. The full variable domain, its missing parts supplied by reference TRBV13 and TRBJ2-7, is AAGVIQSPRHLIKEKRETATLKCYPIPRHDTVYWYQQGPGQDPQFLISFYEKMQSDKGSIPDRFSAQQFSDYHSELNMSSLELGDSALYFCASSLRTGGAYEQYFGPGTRLTVT.

This chain connects TRBV18 to TRBJ1-1, with D maybe TRBD1 (5 bases). Germline V gene data show CDR1 as KGHSH and CDR2 as LQKENI. This CDR3 has 13 residues. The ends were cut back, 6 bases at V and 1 base at J, with 9 bases in the middle. The CDR3 region has the DNA TGTGCCAGCTCCGACGACAGGAACACTGAAGCTTTCTTT. It encodes CASSDDRNTEAFF.

The chain has TRBV15 and TRBJ2-7; 8 positions agree with TRBD2. CDR3 length: 17 amino acids. The V gene's germline CDR1 is LNHNV and CDR2 YYDKDF (reference sequence). V lost 5 bases to trimming and J lost 7 bases; unmatched junction nucleotides: 19. CDR3: CATSWTPSYKREREQYF. The CDR3 nucleotides read TGTGCCACCAGCTGGACCCCTAGCTATAAGCGGGAGAGGGAGCAGTACTTC.

The chain recombines TRBV11-1 with TRBJ2-5, with D uncertain. Trimming took off 5 bases at V and 4 bases at J, with 11 bases between the two ends. Per the germline V gene, CDR1 is SGHAT and CDR2 is FQDESV (reference sequence). CDR3 length: 13 residues. DNA of the CDR3: TGTGCCAGCAGCCCCGGAGCAAGAGAGACCCAGTACTTC. Translating it yields CASSPGARETQYF.

This clone has only one observation. V usage is TRBV28 and J usage is TRBJ2-7, with 14 bases that match TRBD2. The V gene's germline CDR1 is MDHEN and CDR2 SYDVKM. This CDR3 contains 17 residues. V was pared by 4 bases and J by 5 bases, with 10 bases of the junction left unmatched. CDR3 sequence: CASSSITGTSGSNEQYF. The CDR3 DNA reads as TGTGCCAGCAGTTCAATTACCGGGACTAGCGGGAGTAACGAGCAGTACTTC.

This chain links TRBV11-2 with TRBJ2-7; 8 nucleotides align to TRBD2. Unmatched junction bases numbered 5, after V lost 5 bases and J lost 2 bases. This CDR3 has 14 residues. Germline V gene lookup returns CDR1 SGHAT and CDR2 FQNNGV. CDR3 sequence: CASSLTSGAYEQYF. The DNA of the CDR3 is TGTGCCAGCAGCCTAACTAGCGGAGCCTACGAGCAGTACTTC.

CDR3: CASSEDLGSSYEQYF. The CDR3 DNA follows: TGTGCCAGCAGTGAAGATTTAGGCAGCTCCTACGAGCAGTACTTC. The chain recombines TRBV6-1 with TRBJ2-7; D is unresolved. This CDR3 is 15 amino acids long. Germline V gene data show CDR1 as MNHNS and CDR2 as SASEGT. Trimming cost V 1 base and J 0 bases, with 10 bases left between them.

The gene calls are TRBV5-1 and TRBJ2-7, with 11 bases lining up with TRBD2. CDR1 is SGHRS and CDR2 is YFSETQ in the germline V gene. CDR3 size: 15 residues. V dropped 0 bases and J dropped 6; count of bases not matched to a gene: 5. The CDR3 DNA reads as TGCGCCAGCAGCTTGGAACTAGCGGGAGTCTTCGAGCAGTACTTC. Residues: CASSLELAGVFEQYF. The whole variable domain, remainder taken from reference TRBV5-1 and TRBJ2-7, is KAGVTQTPRYLIKTRGQQVTLSCSPISGHRSVSWYQQTPGQGLQFLFEYFSETQRNKGNFPGRFSGRQFSNSRSEMNVSTLELGDSALYLCASSLELAGVFEQYFGPGTRLTVT.

This clone was seen just once. The chain employs TRBV27 and TRBJ2-4; perhaps TRBD1 as D (5 bases). The CDR3 runs 15 residues. Germline values: CDR1 MNHEY, CDR2 SMNVEV (reference sequence). V lost 0 bases to trimming and J lost 4 bases, with 10 bases between them. The CDR3 sequence is CASSLSGNRKNIQYF. In nucleotides, the CDR3 is TGTGCCAGCAGTTTATCTGGTAACAGGAAAAACATTCAGTACTTC.

This clone occurred once. The chain joins TRBV11-2 to TRBJ2-5, with D hard to call. The CDR3 is made up of 11 amino acids. V lost 5 bases, J lost 8 bases, and 9 bases lay in between. The germline gives CDR1 SGHAT, CDR2 FQNNGV. The CDR3 DNA sequence: TGTGCCAGCAGCATAAAGGGAACCCAGTACTTC. This sequence encodes CASSIKGTQYF.

The genes are TRBV5-1 and TRBJ1-4; TRBD1 might be the D (5 bases). V was shortened by 2 bases and J by 6 bases, with 20 bases between the two germline ends. CDR1 is SGHRS, CDR2 YFSETQ, per germline. The CDR3 spans 17 residues. The CDR3 region has the DNA TGCGCCAGCAGCTTTACGGGGATACGGAGGGGAGATGAAAAACTGTTTTTT. As protein: CASSFTGIRRGDEKLFF.

With respect to this clone: The junction departs from the called germline gene at one end, perhaps through a read error. J is TRBJ2-7 and V is TRBV2; D is perhaps TRBD2 (5 bases). The germline gives CDR1 SNHLY, CDR2 FYNNEI. The CDR3 runs to 11 residues. The CDR3 sequence: CASSVTRENHF. Written as DNA, the CDR3 is TGTGCCAGCAGTGTAACGAGGGAAAATCACTTC.

V usage is TRBV29-1 and J usage is TRBJ2-2; D not resolved. CDR1 is SQVTM, CDR2 ANQGSEA, per germline. V was shortened by 3 bases and J by 3 bases, with 5 bases between the two germline ends. CDR3 length equals 12 residues. The CDR3, as DNA: TGCAGCGTTGATGGGTACACCGGGGAGCTGTTTTTT. Protein product: CSVDGYTGELFF.

The rearrangement joins TRBV5-1 to TRBJ1-3; D is uncertain. The CDR3 has 15 residues. Trimming took off 2 bases at V and 1 base at J, with 10 bases between the two ends. Germline CDR1 SGHRS, CDR2 YFSETQ. The CDR3 sequence: CASSFGSESGNTIYF. For the CDR3, the DNA is TGCGCCAGCAGCTTCGGCAGTGAGTCTGGAAACACCATATATTTT.

This rearrangement joins TRBV24-1 to TRBJ2-5; D is perhaps TRBD1 or TRBD2 (5 bases each). There are 15 residues in the CDR3. Germline loops: CDR1 KGHDR, CDR2 SFDVKD. Trimming stripped 4 bases from V and 2 bases from J, with 13 bases between. The CDR3 sequence: CATSDPGWGQETQYF. The CDR3 DNA follows: TGTGCCACCAGTGACCCCGGGTGGGGGCAAGAGACCCAGTACTTC.

The sample holds one count of this clone. The gene calls are TRBV19 and TRBJ2-1, with 8 bases identical to TRBD2. Germline V gives CDR1 LNHDA, CDR2 SQIVND (reference sequence). This CDR3 spans 16 amino acids. The V and J ends lost 5 bases and 2 bases, in that order; junction bases with no gene match: 8. In DNA, the CDR3 is TGTGCCAGTAGTCAGCCGGGAGGGCCGACCTACAATGAGCAGTTCTTC. Amino acids: CASSQPGGPTYNEQFF.

This clone was seen once. The rearrangement uses TRBV15 and TRBJ2-1; the match to TRBD2 covers 8 bases. The CDR3 extends over 16 amino acids. Germline trimming cut 4 bases from V and 9 bases from J; bases unmatched to any gene: 14. CDR1 and CDR2 from the germline V gene are LNHNV and YYDKDF (reference sequence). The CDR3: CATSIVRREVGPEQFF. The CDR3 DNA reads as TGTGCCACCAGCATCGTCCGGCGGGAGGTCGGGCCTGAGCAGTTCTTC. The complete variable domain, with remaining parts taken from reference TRBV15 and TRBJ2-1, reads DAMVIQNPRYQVTQFGKPVTLSCSQTLNHNVMYWYQQKSSQAPKLLFHYYDKDFNNEADTPDNFQSRRPNTSFCFLDIRSPGLGDTAMYLCATSIVRREVGPEQFFGPGTRLTVL.

The chain couples TRBV6-1 to TRBJ1-2; no definite D call. Germline V gene data show CDR1 as MNHNS and CDR2 as SASEGT. With 2 bases removed from V and 6 bases from J, the gap between germline ends came to 19 bases. The CDR3 is 16 residues long. The CDR3 DNA sequence: TGTGCCAGCAGTGAAAGTGGGCGGGAGGGTGGCAATGGCTACACCTTC. Encoded protein: CASSESGREGGNGYTF.

This sequence joins TRBV7-3 and TRBJ2-3; TRBD1 aligns across 7 bases. From germline, CDR1 is SGHTA and CDR2 FQGTGA. V lost 5 bases to trimming and J lost 0 bases; unmatched junction nucleotides: 5. The CDR3 is 15 residues long. The CDR3 coding sequence is TGTGCCAGCAGCCTTGAGGGGGCCAGCACAGATACGCAGTATTTT. Its protein is CASSLEGASTDTQYF.

The chain couples TRBV19 to TRBJ1-1; 11 bases map to TRBD1. V was clipped by 3 bases and J by 1 base; unmatched bases: 10. The germline CDR1 and CDR2 sequences are LNHDA and SQIVND (reference sequence). CDR3 length: 18 residues. CDR3 sequence: CASSMGRDRGRENTEAFF. The CDR3 DNA is TGTGCCAGTAGTATGGGTCGGGACAGGGGGAGGGAGAACACTGAAGCTTTCTTT. The full variable domain, its missing parts supplied by reference TRBV19 and TRBJ1-1, is DGGITQSPKYLFRKEGQNVTLSCEQNLNHDAMYWYRQDPGQGLRLIYYSQIVNDFQKGDIAEGYSVSREKKESFPLTVTSAQKNPTAFYLCASSMGRDRGRENTEAFFGQGTRLTVV.